This TCR beta chain came from a study of patients and donors after allogeneic stem cell transplantation. One entry per CDR3 protein, called by TCRdb with MiXCR from the RT-PCR reads. Of about 960,000 distinct CDR3 sequences in the sample, more than 15% were seen once. J lost 5 bases, V lost 1 base, and 10 bases had no gene match. CDR3 length equals 16 residues. Germline values: CDR1 LGHNA, CDR2 YSLEER. The V call is TRBV4-3, the J call TRBJ1-2; 7 bases agree with TRBD1. Sequenced input: blood, either unsorted or a sorted T cell fraction (not recorded which). The receptor comes from a human donor who was either an allogeneic HSCT recipient or a stem cell or donor lymphocyte infusion donor (not recorded which). It is not recorded whose cells these are; they may come from a transplant donor. The CDR3 sequence: CASSQAHGQVRYGYTF. In DNA form, the CDR3 reads TGCGCCAGCAGCCAAGCCCACGGACAGGTTAGGTATGGCTACACCTTC.